This TCR beta chain was sequenced for a study of Tregs in tolerant kidney transplant recipients. Sequencing used immunoSEQ multiplex PCR; TCRdb keeps in-frame clones, though not all of them. The data show tens of thousands of clones, with around 93% seen just once and 0.34% held by the top ten. This CDR3 is built from 16 residues. Per the germline V gene, CDR1 is SSHAT and CDR2 is FNYEAQ (reference sequence). Notes on this clone: An end of the junction does not agree with germline; a read error may underlie this.

The source was Tregs from blood, collected before the transplant. The source of this sequence is a human donor who received a combined kidney and bone marrow transplant. The chain is built from TRBV7-7 and TRBJ2-5; TRBD2 matches 14 bases. The CDR3 DNA follows: TGTGCTAGCAGCTTAGAGGGACTAGCGGGAGTAGAGACCCAGTACTTC. Its translation: CASSLEGLAGVETQYF.